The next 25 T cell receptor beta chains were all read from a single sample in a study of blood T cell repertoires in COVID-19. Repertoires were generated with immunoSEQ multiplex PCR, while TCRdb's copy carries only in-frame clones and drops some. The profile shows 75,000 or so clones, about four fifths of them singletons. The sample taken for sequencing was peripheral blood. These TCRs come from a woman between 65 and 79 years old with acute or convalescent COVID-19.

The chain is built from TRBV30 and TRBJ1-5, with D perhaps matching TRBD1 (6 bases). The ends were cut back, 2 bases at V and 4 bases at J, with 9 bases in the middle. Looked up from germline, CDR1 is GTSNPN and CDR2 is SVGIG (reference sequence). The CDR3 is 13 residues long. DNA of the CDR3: TGTGCCTGGAGTAAGCAGGGGAATCAGCCCCAGCATTTT. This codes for CAWSKQGNQPQHF.

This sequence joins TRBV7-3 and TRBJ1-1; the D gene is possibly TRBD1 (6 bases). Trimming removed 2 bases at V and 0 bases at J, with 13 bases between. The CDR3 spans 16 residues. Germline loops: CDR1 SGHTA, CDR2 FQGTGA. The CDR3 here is CASSLRTVRVNTEAFF. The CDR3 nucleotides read TGTGCCAGCAGCTTACGGACAGTCCGGGTGAACACTGAAGCTTTCTTT.

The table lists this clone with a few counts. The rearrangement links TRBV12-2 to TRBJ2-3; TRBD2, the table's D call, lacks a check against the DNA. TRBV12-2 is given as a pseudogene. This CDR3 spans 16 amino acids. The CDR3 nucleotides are TGTGCAAGTCGCTTAGTTCCAGCGGGGGGCACAGATACGCAGTATTTT. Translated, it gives CASRLVPAGGTDTQYF.

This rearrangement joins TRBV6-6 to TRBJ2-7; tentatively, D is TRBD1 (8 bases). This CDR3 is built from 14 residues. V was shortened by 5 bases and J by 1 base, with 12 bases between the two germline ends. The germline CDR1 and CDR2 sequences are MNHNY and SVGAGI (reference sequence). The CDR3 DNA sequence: TGTGCCAGCAGTACAGGGGGGGTTTCCTACGAGCAGTACTTC. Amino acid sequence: CASSTGGVSYEQYF.

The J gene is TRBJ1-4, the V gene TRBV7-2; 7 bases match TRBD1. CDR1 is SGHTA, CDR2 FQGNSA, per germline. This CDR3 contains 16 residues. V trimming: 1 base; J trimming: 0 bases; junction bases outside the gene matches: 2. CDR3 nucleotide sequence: TGTGCCAGCAGCTTAGTGACAGGGACAACTAATGAAAAACTGTTTTTT. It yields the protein CASSLVTGTTNEKLFF.

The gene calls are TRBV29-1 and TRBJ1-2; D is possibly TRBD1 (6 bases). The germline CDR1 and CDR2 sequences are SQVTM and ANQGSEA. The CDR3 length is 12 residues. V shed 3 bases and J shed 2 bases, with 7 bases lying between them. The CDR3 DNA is TGCAGCGTTGAGGACAGCAACTATGGCTACACCTTC. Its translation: CSVEDSNYGYTF.

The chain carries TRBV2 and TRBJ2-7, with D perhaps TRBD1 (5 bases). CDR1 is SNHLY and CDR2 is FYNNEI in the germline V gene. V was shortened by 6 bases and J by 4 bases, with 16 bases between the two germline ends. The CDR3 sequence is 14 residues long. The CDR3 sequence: CASRSGRVFYEQYF. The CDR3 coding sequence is TGTGCCAGCAGGAGTGGCAGGGTTTTTTACGAGCAGTACTTC.

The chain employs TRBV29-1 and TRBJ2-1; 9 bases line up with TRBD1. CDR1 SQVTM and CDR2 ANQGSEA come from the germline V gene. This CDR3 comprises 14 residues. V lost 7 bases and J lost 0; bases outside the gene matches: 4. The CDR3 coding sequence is TGCAGCGCTGGGACAGGGAGCTCCTACAATGAGCAGTTCTTC. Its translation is CSAGTGSSYNEQFF.

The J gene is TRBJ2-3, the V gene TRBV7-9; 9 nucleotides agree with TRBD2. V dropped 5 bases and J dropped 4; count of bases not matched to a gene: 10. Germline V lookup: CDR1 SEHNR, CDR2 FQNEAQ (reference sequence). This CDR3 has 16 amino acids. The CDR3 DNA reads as TGTGCCAGCAGCCCAACAATAGCGGGAGCCGCAGATACGCAGTATTTT. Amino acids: CASSPTIAGAADTQYF.

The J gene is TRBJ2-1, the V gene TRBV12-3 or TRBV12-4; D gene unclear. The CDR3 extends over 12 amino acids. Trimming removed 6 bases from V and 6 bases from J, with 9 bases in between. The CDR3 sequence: CASSPGFNEQFF. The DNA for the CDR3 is TGTGCCAGCAGCCCGGGTTTCAATGAGCAGTTCTTC.

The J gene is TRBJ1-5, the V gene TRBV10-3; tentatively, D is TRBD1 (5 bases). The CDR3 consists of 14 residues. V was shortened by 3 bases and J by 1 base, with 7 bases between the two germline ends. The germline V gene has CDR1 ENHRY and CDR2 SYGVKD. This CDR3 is CAISEDSSNQPQHF. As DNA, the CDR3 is TGTGCCATCAGTGAAGACAGCAGCAATCAGCCCCAGCATTTT.

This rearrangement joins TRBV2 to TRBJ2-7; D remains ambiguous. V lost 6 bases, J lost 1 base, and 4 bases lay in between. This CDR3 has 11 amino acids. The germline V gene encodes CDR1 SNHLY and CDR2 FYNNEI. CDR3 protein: CASRESYEQYF. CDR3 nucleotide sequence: TGTGCCAGCAGGGAGTCCTACGAGCAGTACTTC. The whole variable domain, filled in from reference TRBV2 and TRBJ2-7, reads EPEVTQTPSHQVTQMGQEVILRCVPISNHLYFYWYRQILGQKVEFLVSFYNNEISEKSEIFDDQFSVERPDGSNFTLKIRSTKLEDSAMYFCASRESYEQYFGPGTRLTVT.

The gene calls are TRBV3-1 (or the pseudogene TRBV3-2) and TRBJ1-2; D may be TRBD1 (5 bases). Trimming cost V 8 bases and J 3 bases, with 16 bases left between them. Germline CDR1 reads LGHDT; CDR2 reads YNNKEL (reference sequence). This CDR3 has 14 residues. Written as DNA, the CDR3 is TGTGCCAGCCGAAATAGTGGGGCGCACTATGGCTACACCTTC. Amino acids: CASRNSGAHYGYTF.

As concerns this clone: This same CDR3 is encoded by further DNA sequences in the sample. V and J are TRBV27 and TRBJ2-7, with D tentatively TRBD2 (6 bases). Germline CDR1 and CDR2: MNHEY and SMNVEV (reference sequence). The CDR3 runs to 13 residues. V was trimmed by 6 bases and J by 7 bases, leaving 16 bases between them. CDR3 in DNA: TGTGCCAGCAGCAGGACGGAGGGCCGAGAGCAGTACTTC. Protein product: CASSRTEGREQYF.

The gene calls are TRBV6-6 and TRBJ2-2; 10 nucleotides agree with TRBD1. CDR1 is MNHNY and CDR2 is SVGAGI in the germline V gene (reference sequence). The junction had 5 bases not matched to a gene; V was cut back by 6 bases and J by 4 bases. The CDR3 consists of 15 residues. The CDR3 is CASSPRDRGTGELFF. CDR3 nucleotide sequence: TGTGCCAGCAGCCCCCGGGACAGGGGCACCGGGGAGCTGTTTTTT.

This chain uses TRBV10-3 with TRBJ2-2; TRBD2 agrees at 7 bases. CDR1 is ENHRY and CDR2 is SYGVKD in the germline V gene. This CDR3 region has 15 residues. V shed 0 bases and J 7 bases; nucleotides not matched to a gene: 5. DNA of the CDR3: TGTGCCATCAGTGAGTCAACTAGCGTCAGCGGGGAGCTGTTTTTT. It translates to CAISESTSVSGELFF.

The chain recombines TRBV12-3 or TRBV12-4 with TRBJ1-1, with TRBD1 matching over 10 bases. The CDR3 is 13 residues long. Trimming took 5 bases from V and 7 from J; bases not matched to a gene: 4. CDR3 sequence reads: CASSERTGGEAFF. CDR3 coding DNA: TGTGCCAGCAGTGAACGGACAGGGGGTGAAGCTTTCTTT.

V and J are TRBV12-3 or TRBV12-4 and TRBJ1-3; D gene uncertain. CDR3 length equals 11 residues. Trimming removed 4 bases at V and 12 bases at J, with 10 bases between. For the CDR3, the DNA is TGTGCCAGCAGTTCGGGATACGTCATATATTTT. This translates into CASSSGYVIYF.

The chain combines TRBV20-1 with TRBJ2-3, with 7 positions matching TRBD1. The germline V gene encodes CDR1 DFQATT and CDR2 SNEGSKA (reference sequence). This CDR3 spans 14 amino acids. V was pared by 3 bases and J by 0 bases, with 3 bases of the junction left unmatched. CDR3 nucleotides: TGCAGTGCTAGTAGGGGGCAAAGCACAGATACGCAGTATTTT. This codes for CSASRGQSTDTQYF.

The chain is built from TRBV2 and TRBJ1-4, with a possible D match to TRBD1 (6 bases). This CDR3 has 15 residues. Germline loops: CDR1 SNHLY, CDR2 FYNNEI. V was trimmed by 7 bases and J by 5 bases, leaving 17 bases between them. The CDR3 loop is CASTRSGQQNEKLFF. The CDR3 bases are TGTGCCAGCACTAGAAGTGGACAGCAGAATGAAAAACTGTTTTTT.

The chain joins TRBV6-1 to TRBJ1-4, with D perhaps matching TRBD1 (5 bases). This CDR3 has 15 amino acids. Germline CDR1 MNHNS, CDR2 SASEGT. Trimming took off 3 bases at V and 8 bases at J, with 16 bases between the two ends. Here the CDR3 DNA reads TGTGCCAGCAGTGATCGGGGGGAGATTCTCGAAAAACTGTTTTTT. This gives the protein CASSDRGEILEKLFF.

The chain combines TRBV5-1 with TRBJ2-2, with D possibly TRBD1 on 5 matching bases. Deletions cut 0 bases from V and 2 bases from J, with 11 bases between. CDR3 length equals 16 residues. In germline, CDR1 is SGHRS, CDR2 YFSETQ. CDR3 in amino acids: CASSLAGQGNTGELFF. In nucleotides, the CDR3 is TGCGCCAGCAGCTTGGCCGGTCAGGGTAACACCGGGGAGCTGTTTTTT.

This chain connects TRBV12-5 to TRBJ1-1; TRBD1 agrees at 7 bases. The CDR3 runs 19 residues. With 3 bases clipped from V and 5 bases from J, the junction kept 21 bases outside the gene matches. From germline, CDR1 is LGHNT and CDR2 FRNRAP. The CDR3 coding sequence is TGTGCTAGTGGTTTTTGGATTGGGTTAAAGACAGGGTCGCGAACTGAAGCTTTCTTT. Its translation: CASGFWIGLKTGSRTEAFF. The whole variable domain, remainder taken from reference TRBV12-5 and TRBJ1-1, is DARVTQTPRHKVTEMGQEVTMRCQPILGHNTVFWYRQTMMQGLELLAYFRNRAPLDDSGMPKDRFSAEMPDATLATLKIQPSEPRDSAVYFCASGFWIGLKTGSRTEAFFGQGTRLTVV.

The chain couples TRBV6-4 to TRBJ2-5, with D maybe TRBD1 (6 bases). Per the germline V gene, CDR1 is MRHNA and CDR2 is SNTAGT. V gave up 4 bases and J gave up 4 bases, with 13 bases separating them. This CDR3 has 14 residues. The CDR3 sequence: CASSVSGTSETQYF. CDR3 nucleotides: TGTGCCAGCAGTGTGTCAGGGACATCAGAGACCCAGTACTTC.

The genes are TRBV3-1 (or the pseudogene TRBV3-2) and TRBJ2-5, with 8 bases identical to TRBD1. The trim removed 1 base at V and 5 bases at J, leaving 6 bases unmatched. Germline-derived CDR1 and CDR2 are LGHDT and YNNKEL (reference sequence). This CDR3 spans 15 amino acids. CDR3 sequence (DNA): TGTGCCAGCAGCCAAGCTGACAGGGGATATGAGACCCAGTACTTC. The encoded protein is CASSQADRGYETQYF.